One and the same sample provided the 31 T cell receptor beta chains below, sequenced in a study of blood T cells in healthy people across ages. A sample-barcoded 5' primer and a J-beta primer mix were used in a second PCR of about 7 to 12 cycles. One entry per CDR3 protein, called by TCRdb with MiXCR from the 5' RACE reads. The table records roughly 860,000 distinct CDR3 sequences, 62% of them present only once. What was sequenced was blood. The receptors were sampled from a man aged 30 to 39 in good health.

DNA for the CDR3: TGTGCCAGCAGCTCAGGGGCCGCTAGCACAGATACGCAGTATTTT. It specifies CASSSGAASTDTQYF. The J gene is TRBJ2-3, the V gene TRBV7-3; a weak D match, TRBD1 (6 bases). The V gene lost 4 bases and the J gene lost 0 bases, with 11 bases spanning the gap. Germline CDR1 reads SGHTA; CDR2 reads FQGTGA. The CDR3 has 15 amino acids.

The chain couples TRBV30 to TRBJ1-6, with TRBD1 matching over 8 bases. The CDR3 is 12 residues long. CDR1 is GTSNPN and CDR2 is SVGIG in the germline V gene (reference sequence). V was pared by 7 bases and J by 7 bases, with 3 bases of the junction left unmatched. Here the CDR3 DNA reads TGTGCCTTGGACAGGGACAATTCACCCCTCCACTTT. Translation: CALDRDNSPLHF.

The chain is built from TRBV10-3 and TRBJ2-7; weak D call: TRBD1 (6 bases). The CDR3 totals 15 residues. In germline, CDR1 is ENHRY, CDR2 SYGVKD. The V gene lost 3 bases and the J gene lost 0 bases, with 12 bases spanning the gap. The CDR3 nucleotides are TGTGCCATCAGTGACTCGCAGGGGTTCTCCTACGAGCAGTACTTC. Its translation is CAISDSQGFSYEQYF.

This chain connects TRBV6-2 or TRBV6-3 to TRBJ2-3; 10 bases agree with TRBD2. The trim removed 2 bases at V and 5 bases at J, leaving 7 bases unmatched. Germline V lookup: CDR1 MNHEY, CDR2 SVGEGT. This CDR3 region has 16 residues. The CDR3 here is CASSYTGIAGGDTQYF. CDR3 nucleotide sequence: TGTGCCAGCAGTTACACGGGAATAGCGGGAGGAGATACGCAGTATTTT.

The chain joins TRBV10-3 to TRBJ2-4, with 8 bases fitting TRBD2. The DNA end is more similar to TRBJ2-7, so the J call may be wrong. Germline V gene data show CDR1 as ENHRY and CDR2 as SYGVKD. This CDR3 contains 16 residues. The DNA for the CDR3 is TGTGCCATCAGTGACCCACTGAGCGGGGGTGCGTACGAGCAGTACTTC. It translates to CAISDPLSGGAYEQYF.

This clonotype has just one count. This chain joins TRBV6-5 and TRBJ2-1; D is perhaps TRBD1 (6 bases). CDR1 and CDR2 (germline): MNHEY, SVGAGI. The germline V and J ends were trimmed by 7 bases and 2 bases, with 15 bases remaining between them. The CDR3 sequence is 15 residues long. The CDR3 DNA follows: TGTGCCAGCAAGGAGTCCCAGGGGCCCTACAATGAGCAGTTCTTC. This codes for CASKESQGPYNEQFF.

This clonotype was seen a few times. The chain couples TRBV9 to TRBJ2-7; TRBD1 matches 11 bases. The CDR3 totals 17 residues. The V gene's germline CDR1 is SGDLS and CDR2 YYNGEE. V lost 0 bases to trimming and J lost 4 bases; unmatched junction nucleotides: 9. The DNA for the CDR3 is TGTGCCAGCAGCGTAGAGGTTGGGACAGGGGGATCTTACGAGCAGTACTTC. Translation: CASSVEVGTGGSYEQYF.

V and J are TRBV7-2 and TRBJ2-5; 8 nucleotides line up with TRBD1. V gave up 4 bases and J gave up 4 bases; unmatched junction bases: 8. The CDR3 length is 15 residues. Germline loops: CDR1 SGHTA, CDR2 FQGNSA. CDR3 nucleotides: TGTGCCAGCAGCTACGGACAGGGAGTAACAGAGACCCAGTACTTC. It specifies CASSYGQGVTETQYF. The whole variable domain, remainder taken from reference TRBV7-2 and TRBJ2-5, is GAGVSQSPSNKVTEKGKDVELRCDPISGHTALYWYRQSLGQGLEFLIYFQGNSAPDKSGLPSDRFSAERTGGSVSTLTIQRTQQEDSAVYLCASSYGQGVTETQYFGPGTRLLVL.

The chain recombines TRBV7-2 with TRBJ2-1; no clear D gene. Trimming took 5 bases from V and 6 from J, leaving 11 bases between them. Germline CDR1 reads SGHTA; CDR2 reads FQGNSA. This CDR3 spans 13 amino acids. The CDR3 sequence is CASSRNDGNEQFF. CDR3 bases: TGTGCCAGCAGCCGAAACGATGGCAATGAGCAGTTCTTC.

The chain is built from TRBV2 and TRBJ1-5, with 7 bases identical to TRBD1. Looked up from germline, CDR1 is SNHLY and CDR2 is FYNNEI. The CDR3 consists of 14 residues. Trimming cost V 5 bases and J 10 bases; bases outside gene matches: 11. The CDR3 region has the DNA TGTGCCAGCAGTCCTCGAACAGGGGCATCCCCCCAGCATTTT. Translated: CASSPRTGASPQHF.

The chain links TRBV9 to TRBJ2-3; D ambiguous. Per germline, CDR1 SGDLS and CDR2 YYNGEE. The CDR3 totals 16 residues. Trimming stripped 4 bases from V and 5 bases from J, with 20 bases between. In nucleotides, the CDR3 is TGTGCCAGCAGCCCTAGGACCGACCTCTGGGAAGATACGCAGTATTTT. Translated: CASSPRTDLWEDTQYF.

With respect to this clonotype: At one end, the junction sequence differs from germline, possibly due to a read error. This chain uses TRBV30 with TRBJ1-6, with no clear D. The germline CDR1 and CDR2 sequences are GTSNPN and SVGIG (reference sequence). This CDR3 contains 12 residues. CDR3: CAWSEFYSPPHF. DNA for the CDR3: TGTGCCTGGAGTGAATTTTATTCACCCCCCCACTTT.

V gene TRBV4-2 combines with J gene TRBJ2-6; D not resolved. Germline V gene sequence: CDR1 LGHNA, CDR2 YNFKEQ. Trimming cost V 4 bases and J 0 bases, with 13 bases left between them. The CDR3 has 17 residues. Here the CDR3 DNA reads TGTGCCAGCAGCCTTCGCACTAAACCCTCTGGGGCCAACGTCCTGACTTTC. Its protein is CASSLRTKPSGANVLTF.

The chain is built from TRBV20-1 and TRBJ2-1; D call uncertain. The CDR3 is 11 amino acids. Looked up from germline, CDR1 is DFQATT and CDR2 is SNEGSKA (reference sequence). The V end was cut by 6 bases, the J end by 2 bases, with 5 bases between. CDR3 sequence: CSAMAYNEQFF. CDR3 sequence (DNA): TGCAGTGCGATGGCCTACAATGAGCAGTTCTTC.

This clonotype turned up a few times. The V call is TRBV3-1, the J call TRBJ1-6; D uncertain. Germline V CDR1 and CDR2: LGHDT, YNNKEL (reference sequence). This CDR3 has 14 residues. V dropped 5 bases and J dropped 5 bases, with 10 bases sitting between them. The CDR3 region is CASSWTGNNSPLHF. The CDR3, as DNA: TGTGCCAGCAGCTGGACCGGGAATAATTCACCCCTCCACTTT.

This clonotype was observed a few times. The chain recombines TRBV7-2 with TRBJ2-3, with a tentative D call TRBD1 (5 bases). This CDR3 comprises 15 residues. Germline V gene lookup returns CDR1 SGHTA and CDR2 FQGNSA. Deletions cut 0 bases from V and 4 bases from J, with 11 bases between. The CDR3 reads CASSLAGATSDTQYF. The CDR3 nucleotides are TGTGCCAGCAGCTTAGCAGGGGCGACCTCAGATACGCAGTATTTT.

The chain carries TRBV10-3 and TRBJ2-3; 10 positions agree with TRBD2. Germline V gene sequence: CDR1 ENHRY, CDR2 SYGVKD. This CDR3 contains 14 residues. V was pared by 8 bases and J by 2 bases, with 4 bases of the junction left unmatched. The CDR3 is CAIRTSGYTDTQYF. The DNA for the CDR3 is TGTGCCATCCGGACTAGCGGATACACAGATACGCAGTATTTT.

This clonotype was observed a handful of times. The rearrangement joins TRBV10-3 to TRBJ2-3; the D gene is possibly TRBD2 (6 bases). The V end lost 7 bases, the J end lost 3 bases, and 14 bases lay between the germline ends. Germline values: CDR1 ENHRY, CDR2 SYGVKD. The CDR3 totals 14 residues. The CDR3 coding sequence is TGTGCCATCAAGACCGGGGGAAGGACAGATACGCAGTATTTT. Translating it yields CAIKTGGRTDTQYF.

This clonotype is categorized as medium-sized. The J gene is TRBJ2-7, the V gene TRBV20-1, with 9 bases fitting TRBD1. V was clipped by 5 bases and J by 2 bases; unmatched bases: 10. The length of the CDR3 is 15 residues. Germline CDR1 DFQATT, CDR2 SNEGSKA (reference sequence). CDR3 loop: CSAGGQGAYAYEQYF. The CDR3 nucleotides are TGCAGTGCTGGGGGACAGGGCGCCTACGCCTACGAGCAGTACTTC.

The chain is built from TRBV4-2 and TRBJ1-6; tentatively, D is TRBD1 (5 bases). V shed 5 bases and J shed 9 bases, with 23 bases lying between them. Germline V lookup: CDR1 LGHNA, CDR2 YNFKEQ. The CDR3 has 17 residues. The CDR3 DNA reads TGTGCCAGCAGCTCCTATGGGAGGGACCCCTGGGGTTCACCCCTCCACTTT. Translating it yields CASSSYGRDPWGSPLHF.

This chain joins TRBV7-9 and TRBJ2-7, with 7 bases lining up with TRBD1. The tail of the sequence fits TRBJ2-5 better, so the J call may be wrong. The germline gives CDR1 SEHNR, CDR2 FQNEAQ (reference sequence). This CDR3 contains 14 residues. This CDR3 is CASSPATGWETQYF. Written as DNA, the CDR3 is TGTGCCAGCAGCCCTGCGACAGGGTGGGAGACCCAGTACTTC.

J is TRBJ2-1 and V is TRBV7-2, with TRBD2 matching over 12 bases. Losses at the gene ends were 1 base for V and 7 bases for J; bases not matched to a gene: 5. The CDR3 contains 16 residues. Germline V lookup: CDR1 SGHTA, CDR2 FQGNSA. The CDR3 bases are TGTGCCAGCAGCTTAGATCTAGCGGGGGGGCTAAATGAGCAGTTCTTC. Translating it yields CASSLDLAGGLNEQFF.

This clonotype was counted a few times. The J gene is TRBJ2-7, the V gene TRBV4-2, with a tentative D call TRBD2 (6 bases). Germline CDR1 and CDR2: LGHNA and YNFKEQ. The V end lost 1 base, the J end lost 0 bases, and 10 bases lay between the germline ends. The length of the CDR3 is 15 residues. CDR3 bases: TGTGCCAGCAGCCAAGTGGAGGGCCCCTCCTACGAGCAGTACTTC. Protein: CASSQVEGPSYEQYF.

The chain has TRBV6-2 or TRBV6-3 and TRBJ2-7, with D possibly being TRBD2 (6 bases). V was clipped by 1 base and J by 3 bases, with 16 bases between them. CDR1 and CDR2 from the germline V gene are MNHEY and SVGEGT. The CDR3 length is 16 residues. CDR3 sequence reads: CASSYFAGTDFYEQYF. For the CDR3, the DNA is TGTGCCAGCAGTTACTTTGCAGGGACTGACTTCTACGAGCAGTACTTC.

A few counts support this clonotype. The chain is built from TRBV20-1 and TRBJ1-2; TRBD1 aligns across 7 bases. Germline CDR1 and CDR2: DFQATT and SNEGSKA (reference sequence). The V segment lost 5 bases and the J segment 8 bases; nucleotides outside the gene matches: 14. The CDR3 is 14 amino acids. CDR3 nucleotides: TGCAGTGCTCCTACGACCGGGACAGACTGGGGCTACACCTTC. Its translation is CSAPTTGTDWGYTF.

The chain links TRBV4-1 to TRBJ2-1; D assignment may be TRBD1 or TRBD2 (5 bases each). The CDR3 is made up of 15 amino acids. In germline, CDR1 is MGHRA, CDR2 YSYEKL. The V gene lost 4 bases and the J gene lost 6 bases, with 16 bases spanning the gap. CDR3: CASSLGTALGNEQFF. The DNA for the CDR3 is TGCGCCAGCAGCCTAGGGACCGCGCTCGGCAATGAGCAGTTCTTC.

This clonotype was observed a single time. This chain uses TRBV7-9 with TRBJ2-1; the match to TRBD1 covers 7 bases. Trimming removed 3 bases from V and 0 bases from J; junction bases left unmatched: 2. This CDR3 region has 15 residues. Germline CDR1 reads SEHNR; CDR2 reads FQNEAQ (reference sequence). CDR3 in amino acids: CASSFDRVSYNEQFF. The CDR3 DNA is TGTGCCAGCAGCTTTGACAGGGTCTCCTACAATGAGCAGTTCTTC.

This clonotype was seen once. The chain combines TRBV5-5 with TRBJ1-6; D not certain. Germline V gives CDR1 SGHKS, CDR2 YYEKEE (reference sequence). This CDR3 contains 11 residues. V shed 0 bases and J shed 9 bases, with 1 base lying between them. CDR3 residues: CASSLVSPLHF. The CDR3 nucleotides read TGTGCCAGCAGCTTGGTTTCACCCCTCCACTTT. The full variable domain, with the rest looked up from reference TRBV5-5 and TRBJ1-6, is DAGVTQSPTHLIKTRGQQVTLRCSPISGHKSVSWYQQVLGQGPQFIFQYYEKEERGRGNFPDRFSARQFPNYSSELNVNALLLGDSALYLCASSLVSPLHFGNGTRLTVT.

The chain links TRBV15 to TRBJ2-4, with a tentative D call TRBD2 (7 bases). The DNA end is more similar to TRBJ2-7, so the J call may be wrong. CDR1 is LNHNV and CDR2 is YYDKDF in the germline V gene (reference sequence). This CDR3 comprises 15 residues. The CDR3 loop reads CATSRGGGVSYEQYF. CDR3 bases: TGTGCCACCAGCAGAGGAGGGGGGGTATCGTACGAGCAGTACTTC.

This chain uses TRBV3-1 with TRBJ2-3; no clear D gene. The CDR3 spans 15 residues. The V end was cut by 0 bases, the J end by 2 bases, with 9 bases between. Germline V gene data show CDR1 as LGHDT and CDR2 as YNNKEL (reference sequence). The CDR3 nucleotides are TGTGCCAGCAGCCAAGAACTGGCGGTCACAGATACGCAGTATTTT. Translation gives CASSQELAVTDTQYF.

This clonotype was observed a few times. CDR3 in DNA: TGCAGCGTTGTGGGACAGGCCTACAATGAGCAGTTCTTC. Translated, it gives CSVVGQAYNEQFF. The rearrangement joins TRBV29-1 to TRBJ2-1; TRBD1 matches at 8 bases. Trimming took 4 bases from V and 2 from J; bases not matched to a gene: 1. The germline V gene encodes CDR1 SQVTM and CDR2 ANQGSEA. This CDR3 spans 13 amino acids.